What follows are 30 T cell receptor beta chains derived from one specimen sequenced in a study of T cell responses to AZD1222 COVID-19 vaccine. The table came from immunoSEQ multiplex PCR; TCRdb's copy has only in-frame clones and leaves some out. The data contain roughly 42,000 clones, around 82% of them singletons. The specimen was peripheral blood, collected on day 0 of AZD1222 vaccination. The receptors originated from an adult in good health.

The DNA for the CDR3 is TGTGCCTGGTTATGGACAGGCGTCCGTTCACCCCTCCACTTT. It yields the protein CAWLWTGVRSPLHF. The chain combines TRBV30 with TRBJ1-6; 7 nucleotides line up with TRBD1. The J segment lost 9 bases and the V segment lost 5 bases, leaving 10 bases of the junction unmatched. The germline CDR1 and CDR2 sequences are GTSNPN and SVGIG (reference sequence). The CDR3 is 14 amino acids. The full variable domain, in which reference TRBV30 and TRBJ1-6 provide the parts outside the CDR3, is SQTIHQWPATLVQPVGSPLSLECTVEGTSNPNLYWYRQAAGRGLQLLFYSVGIGQISSEVPQNLSASRPQDRQFILSSKKLLLSDSGFYLCAWLWTGVRSPLHFGNGTRLTVT.

This clone has only a few counts. The CDR3 DNA reads TGTGCCAGCAGCTTGAGAGGCGAGGATACGCAGTATTTT. Its translation is CASSLRGEDTQYF. The chain recombines TRBV5-4 with TRBJ2-3, with unresolved D. V lost 1 base and J 6 bases, leaving 9 bases between the germline ends. Per germline, CDR1 SGHNT and CDR2 YYREEE (reference sequence). This CDR3 is built from 13 residues.

This sequence joins TRBV28 and TRBJ2-7; D is ambiguous. Germline V gives CDR1 MDHEN, CDR2 SYDVKM. CDR3 length equals 13 residues. Trimming left V 6 bases short and J 3 bases short, with 12 bases between. The CDR3 region is CASRNQANYEQYF. The CDR3 DNA follows: TGTGCCAGCAGAAACCAGGCCAACTACGAGCAGTACTTC.

The chain couples TRBV10-3 to TRBJ2-1; 9 bases are shared with TRBD2. Germline values: CDR1 ENHRY, CDR2 SYGVKD. The junction had 11 bases not matched to a gene; V was cut back by 9 bases and J by 8 bases. The CDR3 totals 14 residues. The CDR3 region has the DNA TGTGCCATGGGAACCGGGACTAGCCCATATGAGCAGTTCTTC. This codes for CAMGTGTSPYEQFF.

The chain joins TRBV19 to TRBJ1-3; TRBD1 might be the D (5 bases). The CDR3 length is 13 residues. Per the germline V gene, CDR1 is LNHDA and CDR2 is SQIVND (reference sequence). V lost 9 bases to trimming and J lost 4 bases, with 13 bases between them. CDR3 protein: CASAGNRGNTIYF. CDR3 sequence (DNA): TGTGCCAGCGCAGGGAATAGGGGAAACACCATATATTTT.

The chain joins TRBV7-8 to TRBJ2-7, with D maybe TRBD2 (6 bases). V lost 0 bases and J lost 7, with 22 bases in between. In germline, CDR1 is SGHVS, CDR2 FQNEAQ. There are 17 residues in the CDR3. CDR3 coding DNA: TGTGCCAGCAGCTTAGCGCTCGAGCGGGCCGGGCAATGGGAGCAGTACTTC. It is translated as CASSLALERAGQWEQYF.

The genes are TRBV24-1 and TRBJ2-5; 8 bases line up with TRBD1. The CDR3 length is 13 residues. Germline V gives CDR1 KGHDR, CDR2 SFDVKD. The V and J ends lost 9 bases and 3 bases, in that order; junction bases with no gene match: 5. Written as DNA, the CDR3 is TGTGCCACCGGAGGACAGGGAGAAGAGACCCAGTACTTC. Its protein product is CATGGQGEETQYF.

This chain joins TRBV28 and TRBJ1-1, with 12 bases fitting TRBD1. The V and J ends lost 8 bases and 6 bases, in that order; junction bases with no gene match: 10. This CDR3 is built from 15 residues. Germline lookup yields CDR1 MDHEN and CDR2 SYDVKM. The CDR3 bases are TGTGCCAGCCGTACGGCGGGACAGGGGGCGTCTGAAGCTTTCTTT. This codes for CASRTAGQGASEAFF.

This clone has just a few counts. J is TRBJ1-6 and V is TRBV27; D is unresolved. The CDR3 is 14 residues long. Germline V gives CDR1 MNHEY, CDR2 SMNVEV (reference sequence). V was clipped by 5 bases and J by 9 bases, with 14 bases between them. CDR3 sequence reads: CASSLGPEGSPLHF. The CDR3 DNA reads as TGTGCCAGCAGTCTAGGGCCCGAGGGTTCACCCCTCCACTTT.

The rearrangement uses TRBV18 and TRBJ1-2; D is ambiguous. The CDR3 runs to 13 residues. The V gene's germline CDR1 is KGHSH and CDR2 LQKENI. With 3 bases removed from V and 8 bases from J, the gap between germline ends came to 13 bases. CDR3 sequence reads: CASSPQDWEGYTF. CDR3 coding DNA: TGTGCCAGCTCACCGCAGGACTGGGAGGGCTACACCTTC.

By sample fraction, this clone is medium-sized (0.01 to 0.1%). The J gene is TRBJ1-5, the V gene TRBV4-3; D gene ambiguous. This CDR3 is built from 15 residues. V gave up 0 bases and J gave up 3 bases, with 9 bases separating them. In germline, CDR1 is LGHNA, CDR2 YSLEER. In DNA form, the CDR3 reads TGCGCCAGCAGCCAAGATTTAGCGATCAATCAGCCCCAGCATTTT. Translating gives CASSQDLAINQPQHF.

This clone is labeled medium-sized. The gene calls are TRBV20-1 and TRBJ1-1; D is ambiguous. V was pared by 6 bases and J by 7 bases, with 12 bases between. The CDR3 contains 11 residues. The germline CDR1 and CDR2 sequences are DFQATT and SNEGSKA (reference sequence). CDR3 region: CSAARQREAFF. CDR3 bases: TGCAGTGCAGCCCGGCAGCGTGAAGCTTTCTTT.

This chain uses TRBV5-1 with TRBJ1-2; 11 nucleotides match TRBD1. Germline CDR1 and CDR2: SGHRS and YFSETQ. The CDR3 runs to 14 residues. Trimming removed 0 bases from V and 8 bases from J; junction bases left unmatched: 3. In DNA form, the CDR3 reads TGCGCCAGCAGCTTGGCCGGGACAGGGGGAGGCTACACCTTC. It encodes CASSLAGTGGGYTF. The whole variable domain, filled in from reference TRBV5-1 and TRBJ1-2, reads KAGVTQTPRYLIKTRGQQVTLSCSPISGHRSVSWYQQTPGQGLQFLFEYFSETQRNKGNFPGRFSGRQFSNSRSEMNVSTLELGDSALYLCASSLAGTGGGYTFGSGTRLTVV.

This chain connects TRBV24-1 to TRBJ2-7, with 7 bases aligning to TRBD1. V was pared by 4 bases and J by 0 bases, with 8 bases of the junction left unmatched. The CDR3 runs to 16 residues. Germline CDR1 is KGHDR and CDR2 is SFDVKD. Here the CDR3 DNA reads TGTGCCACCAGTGACACTGGGACAGAGAGCTCCTACGAGCAGTACTTC. Amino acids: CATSDTGTESSYEQYF.

V is TRBV19 and J is TRBJ1-1; no clear D gene. Deletions cut 1 base from V and 7 bases from J, with 10 bases between. CDR3 length equals 13 residues. The V gene's germline CDR1 is LNHDA and CDR2 SQIVND (reference sequence). This CDR3 reads CASSIVAQREAFF. CDR3 bases: TGTGCCAGTAGTATAGTGGCACAGCGTGAAGCTTTCTTT.

The gene calls are TRBV19 and TRBJ1-4; D might be TRBD1 (5 bases). V gave up 4 bases and J gave up 5 bases, with 14 bases separating them. The CDR3 extends over 15 amino acids. Germline loops: CDR1 LNHDA, CDR2 SQIVND (reference sequence). CDR3: CASSNRPGENEKLFF. DNA of the CDR3: TGTGCCAGTAGTAACAGGCCGGGGGAAAATGAAAAACTGTTTTTT.

The genes are TRBV2 and TRBJ1-4, with D tentatively TRBD1 (5 bases). Germline V gives CDR1 SNHLY, CDR2 FYNNEI. V lost 2 bases and J 6 bases, leaving 13 bases between the germline ends. The CDR3 sequence is 15 residues long. Here the CDR3 reads CASSETLGDYEKLFF. The CDR3 nucleotides are TGTGCCAGCAGTGAAACTCTTGGGGACTATGAAAAACTGTTTTTT.

This chain links TRBV5-4 with TRBJ2-2; possible D gene TRBD2, 6 bases. The V end lost 3 bases, the J end lost 4 bases, and 13 bases lay between the germline ends. Germline V gene sequence: CDR1 SGHNT, CDR2 YYREEE (reference sequence). The length of the CDR3 is 15 residues. The CDR3 protein is CASSSRGTVTGELFF. CDR3 DNA sequence: TGTGCCAGCAGCTCACGGGGGACGGTCACCGGGGAGCTGTTTTTT.

V is TRBV20-1 and J is TRBJ1-5, with D maybe TRBD1 (5 bases). Per germline, CDR1 DFQATT and CDR2 SNEGSKA (reference sequence). The CDR3 is 15 residues long. Trimming removed 3 bases from V and 0 bases from J, with 12 bases in between. The CDR3 DNA sequence: TGCAGTGCTAGTCGGGGGGGAAATAGCAATCAGCCCCAGCATTTT. This codes for CSASRGGNSNQPQHF.

The rearrangement uses TRBV18 and TRBJ1-5, with D uncertain. V was trimmed by 6 bases and J by 8 bases, leaving 17 bases between them. The germline V gene has CDR1 KGHSH and CDR2 LQKENI. This CDR3 spans 14 amino acids. The CDR3 protein is CASSPNGPWEPQHF. Here the CDR3 DNA reads TGTGCCAGCTCGCCTAACGGACCGTGGGAGCCCCAGCATTTT.

V is TRBV9 and J is TRBJ2-3; TRBD1 is a possible D gene (7 bases). Trimming took 1 base from V and 1 from J, leaving 19 bases between them. CDR1 and CDR2 (germline): SGDLS, YYNGEE. CDR3 length: 18 residues. DNA of the CDR3: TGTGCCAGCAGCGTAAGAGGAGGGGGGACAGACGGCACAGATACGCAGTATTTT. This gives the protein CASSVRGGGTDGTDTQYF.

CDR3 nucleotides: TGCGCCAGCAGCTTGGGGGGGGATACGCAGTATTTT. Translation gives CASSLGGDTQYF. This chain joins TRBV5-1 and TRBJ2-3, with D perhaps matching TRBD1 or TRBD2 (5 bases each). CDR1 and CDR2 from the germline V gene are SGHRS and YFSETQ. Trimming left V 0 bases short and J 6 bases short, with 5 bases between. This CDR3 has 12 residues. The full variable domain, with the rest looked up from reference TRBV5-1 and TRBJ2-3, is KAGVTQTPRYLIKTRGQQVTLSCSPISGHRSVSWYQQTPGQGLQFLFEYFSETQRNKGNFPGRFSGRQFSNSRSEMNVSTLELGDSALYLCASSLGGDTQYFGPGTRLTVL.

This chain links TRBV6-4 with TRBJ2-3; 7 bases align to TRBD2. There are 13 residues in the CDR3. Germline V lookup: CDR1 MRHNA, CDR2 SNTAGT. V shed 6 bases, J shed 6 bases, and the junction held 6 bases outside the gene matches. The CDR3 bases are TGTGCCAGCAGCGCTACTAGCGTCGATACGCAGTATTTT. It translates to CASSATSVDTQYF.

The V gene is TRBV19, the J gene TRBJ1-2; D not certain. This CDR3 is built from 15 residues. The V gene's germline CDR1 is LNHDA and CDR2 SQIVND (reference sequence). V was clipped by 0 bases and J by 1 base, with 9 bases between them. This CDR3 reads CASSIEGSGNYGYTF. The CDR3 nucleotides read TGTGCCAGTAGTATAGAAGGGTCGGGTAACTATGGCTACACCTTC.

This clone showed up just a few times. The V and J genes are TRBV19 and TRBJ1-5; TRBD1 might be the D (5 bases). Trimming stripped 7 bases from V and 1 base from J, with 8 bases between. CDR1 LNHDA and CDR2 SQIVND come from the germline V gene (reference sequence). CDR3 length equals 13 residues. The CDR3 protein is CASNYRSNQPQHF. DNA for the CDR3: TGTGCCAGTAATTACAGGAGCAATCAGCCCCAGCATTTT.

In its sample, this clone was seen a few times. J is TRBJ2-5 and V is TRBV5-8, with 11 bases that match TRBD1. J gave up 1 base and V 7 bases, and 3 bases lay outside the gene matches. The germline CDR1 and CDR2 sequences are SGHTS and YDEGEE. The CDR3 extends over 14 amino acids. The CDR3 DNA is TGTGCCAGCGAGGGACAGGGGGTCCAAGAGACCCAGTACTTC. This gives the protein CASEGQGVQETQYF.

This clone appeared once. The J gene is TRBJ2-7, the V gene TRBV3-1 (or the pseudogene TRBV3-2); 9 bases align to TRBD2. The CDR3 runs 15 residues. Germline V gene sequence: CDR1 LGHDT, CDR2 YNNKEL (reference sequence). Trimming at V came to 4 bases and at J to 3 bases, leaving 7 bases not matched to a gene. CDR3 amino acids: CASSPRSSGIYEQYF. The CDR3 DNA sequence: TGTGCCAGCAGCCCCCGATCTAGCGGGATCTACGAGCAGTACTTC.

DNA of the CDR3: TGTGCCACGGCCCTCACAGATACGCAGTATTTT. Encoded protein: CATALTDTQYF. The V call is TRBV10-3, the J call TRBJ2-3; D is unclear. CDR3 length: 11 residues. Germline CDR1 ENHRY, CDR2 SYGVKD. The V end was cut by 10 bases, the J end by 2 bases, with 7 bases between.

J is TRBJ2-2 and V is TRBV6-5; D uncertain. Germline loops: CDR1 MNHEY, CDR2 SVGAGI. Trimming shortened V by 11 bases and J by 3 bases, and 13 bases separated the two germline ends. This CDR3 comprises 13 residues. The CDR3 region is CAAEFAYTGELFF. The CDR3 DNA follows: TGTGCCGCCGAATTTGCGTACACCGGGGAGCTGTTTTTT.

The V and J genes are TRBV5-1 and TRBJ1-1; possibly TRBD1 for D (5 bases). V was trimmed by 0 bases and J by 3 bases, leaving 9 bases between them. CDR1 is SGHRS and CDR2 is YFSETQ in the germline V gene. The CDR3 runs 14 residues. CDR3 sequence: CASSLGDQYTEAFF. In DNA, the CDR3 is TGCGCCAGCAGCTTGGGGGACCAATACACTGAAGCTTTCTTT.